What follows describes a single T cell receptor (beta chain). This sample is drawn from a study of T cells in Graves' hyperthyroidism and ophthalmopathy. TCR beta CDR3 region amplification was performed from RNA transcripts. During a first-round RT-PCR of the TCR CDR3, the HTBI primer set was used. Using its own MiXCR run on the multiplex PCR reads, TCRdb lists one record per CDR3 protein. This sample has some 740,000 distinct CDR3 sequences, with around 13% found just once. The CDR3 sequence is 16 residues long. V lost 7 bases, J lost 2 bases, and 11 bases stayed unmatched. Germline V gene lookup returns CDR1 MNHNS and CDR2 SASEGT. Orbital computed tomography and thyroid ultrasound, together with serum TRAb and thyroxine and clinical symptoms, were used for diagnoses.

What was sequenced was blood. This receptor was obtained from a woman younger than 30 with Graves' hyperthyroidism. The rearrangement joins TRBV6-1 to TRBJ1-3; 7 positions agree with TRBD1. CDR3 DNA: TGTGCCAGCAACTACAGGGGCCAAAGTACTGGAAACACCATATATTTT. This gives the protein CASNYRGQSTGNTIYF.